This T cell receptor beta chain derives from a study of T cell responses to AZD1222 COVID-19 vaccine (dated by TCRdb to the early 2020s). The study in broad terms: AZD1222 recipients with second doses at about 4 weeks or about 12 weeks were pooled, because spike-specific TCR depth and breadth did not differ between schedules. A total of approximately 250 trial participants underwent TCR sequencing, of whom about 210 had received two doses of AZD1222 and some 25 had received two doses of the MenACWY control vaccine. Trial participants were enrolled into age subgroups of 18-55, 56-69 and 70-plus years, which contained about 160, 30 and 59 TCR-sequenced participants, respectively.

Regarding this clone: This clone's antigen is unknown. Per-base qualities were not stored, and no clone one base away is much larger.

Sample time point, as interpreted from the label and publication: baseline before first vaccination. Vaccinee samples came from UK trials COV001 and COV002, including a single-blind randomized controlled phase 2/3 trial of AZD1222 (ChAdOx1 nCoV-19) in healthy adults. For TCRbeta chain sequencing, PBMC samples were collected from trial participants at day 0 and at day 28 after the second dose. The CDR3 regions of human TCRbeta chains were analyzed by immunosequencing. For the original study's pipeline: Repertoire TCRs were matched against a reference library of SARS-CoV-2-specific TCRs generated with the MIRA antigen-specificity platform. Breadth meant the fraction of unique TCRs that were SARS-CoV-2-associated, whereas depth meant the fraction of total T cells that were SARS-CoV-2-associated. Using the MIRA data, each spike-specific TCR was assigned both to the spike region to which the TCR was reactive and to a CD4 or CD8 class. Log10-transformed breadth and depth values were compared by one-way ANOVA with Sidak's multiple comparisons tests. TCRdb's version of the immuneACCESS table is confined to in-frame rearrangements and falls short of the full clone set. An unresolved V gene accounts for under half of the shortfall where checked; the remainder is of unknown origin. Clone size and V and J calls were adopted from that table, with D and trimming inferred from the DNA. Within this sample are about 83,000 clones, with about 82% of them counted one time only. Roughly 9.4% of the sample lies in the top ten.

Points the paper makes about the study in general: In the small 56-69-year group, the increase in depth fell short of significance, most likely because of low power. After two AZD1222 doses, both the breadth and the depth of spike-specific TCRs were significantly higher than at day 0 and than in MenACWY recipients. Most participants were white British and females outnumbered males, and the authors suggested that clonal diversity may have been underestimated. Vaccine-associated CD4 TCRs spanned the whole spike protein, with dominant responses in regions 160-218 and 743-854. No day 14 peak-response samples were available, so repertoires were characterized only after the peak T cell response. Only six AZD1222 recipients were SARS-CoV-2 seropositive at baseline, limiting conclusions about previously exposed vaccinees. Reportedly, almost half of the unique spike-specific TCRs recognized epitopes lying outside the regions that are mutated in the B.1.351 and B.1.1.7 variants.

Per the germline V gene, SGDLS is the CDR1 and YYNGEE is the CDR2. Deletion took 2 bases off V and 0 bases off J, with a span of 9 bases between the germline ends. From the cysteine up to the phenylalanine, the CDR3 has a length of 15 residues. Only the CDR3 DNA is retained, 45 bases long and in frame from the first base. This sample comprised peripheral blood, obtained on day 0 of AZD1222 vaccination. This TCR came from an adult in good health. The chain is encoded by TRBV9 joined to TRBJ2-1, and the D gene may be TRBD2, 6 bases matching. CDR3 loop: CASSVRDSSYNEQFF. The DNA sequence is as follows: TGTGCCAGCAGCGTCCGGGACTCCTCCTACAATGAGCAGTTCTTC.